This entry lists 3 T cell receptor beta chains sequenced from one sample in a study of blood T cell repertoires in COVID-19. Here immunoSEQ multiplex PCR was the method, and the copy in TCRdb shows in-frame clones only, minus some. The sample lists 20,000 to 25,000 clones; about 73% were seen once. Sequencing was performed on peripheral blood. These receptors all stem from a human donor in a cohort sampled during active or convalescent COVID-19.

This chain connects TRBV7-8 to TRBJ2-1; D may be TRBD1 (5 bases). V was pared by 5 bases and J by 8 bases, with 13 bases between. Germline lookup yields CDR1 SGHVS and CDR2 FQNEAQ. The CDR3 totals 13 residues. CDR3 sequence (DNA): TGTGCCAGCAGCCCCCCGACCAGGGATGAGCAGTTCTTC. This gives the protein CASSPPTRDEQFF.

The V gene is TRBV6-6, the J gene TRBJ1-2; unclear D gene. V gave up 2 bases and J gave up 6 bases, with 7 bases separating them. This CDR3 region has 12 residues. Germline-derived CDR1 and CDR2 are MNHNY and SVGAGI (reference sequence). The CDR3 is CASSYPSDGYTF. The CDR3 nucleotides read TGTGCCAGCAGTTACCCCTCGGATGGCTACACCTTC.

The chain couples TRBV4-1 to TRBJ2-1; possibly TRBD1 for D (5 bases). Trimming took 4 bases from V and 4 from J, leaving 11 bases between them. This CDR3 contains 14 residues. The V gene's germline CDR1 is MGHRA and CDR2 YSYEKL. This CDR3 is CASSPDRQYNEQFF. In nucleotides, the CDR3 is TGCGCCAGCAGCCCCGACCGACAGTACAATGAGCAGTTCTTC.